This T cell receptor (beta chain) emerged from a study of cytomegalovirus exposure and HLA in healthy donors. Between the trimmed V and J ends, which lost 5 bases and 0 bases, there was a span of 17 bases. Germline CDR1 is SGHAT and CDR2 is FQNNGV. The CDR3 extends over 18 amino acids. This clone was seen more than once but under ten times. Amplification used 60 Vbeta primers and 13 Jbeta primers. The protocol was immunoSEQ multiplex PCR, while the TCRdb copy is restricted to in-frame clones and leaves out a portion. The sample carries approximately 110,000 clones, around 77% recorded once. The clonotype originates from a human donor in good health. The chain is built from TRBV11-2 and TRBJ2-6, with D hard to call. Source material: PBMCs. The CDR3 protein is CASSPPKAMRSGANVLTF. The CDR3 DNA sequence: TGTGCCAGCAGCCCCCCGAAAGCGATGCGCTCTGGGGCCAACGTCCTGACTTTC.